This passage covers 24 T cell receptor beta chains from one sample sequenced in a study of blood T cell repertoires in COVID-19. Method: immunoSEQ multiplex PCR; TCRdb's copy keeps in-frame clones and lacks some. The sample holds 140,000 to 150,000 clones, around 85% seen once. Sequencing was performed on peripheral blood. The receptors originated from a middle-aged woman with active or convalescent COVID-19.

The V and J genes are TRBV28 and TRBJ2-5; perhaps TRBD1 as D (6 bases). V lost 6 bases, J lost 5 bases, and 13 bases lay in between. CDR1 and CDR2 from the germline V gene are MDHEN and SYDVKM. This CDR3 comprises 13 residues. CDR3 in amino acids: CASRGQGMETQYF. The CDR3, as DNA: TGTGCCAGCAGGGGGCAGGGGATGGAGACCCAGTACTTC.

This clone was seen more than once but under ten times. This rearrangement joins TRBV28 to TRBJ1-5; 11 nucleotides line up with TRBD1. Germline CDR1 is MDHEN and CDR2 is SYDVKM. The V gene end was trimmed by 6 bases and the J gene end by 2 bases; junction bases not matched to a gene: 6. The CDR3 has 16 residues. CDR3: CASRPTDRGRNQPQHF. CDR3 nucleotides: TGTGCCAGCAGACCAACGGACAGGGGGCGCAATCAGCCCCAGCATTTT.

The V and J genes are TRBV19 and TRBJ1-2; no firm D call. This CDR3 has 13 residues. Trimming shortened V by 2 bases and J by 2 bases, and 6 bases separated the two germline ends. Germline V CDR1 and CDR2: LNHDA, SQIVND (reference sequence). The CDR3 DNA reads as TGTGCCAGTAGTATACGAGAGAACTATGGCTACACCTTC. This sequence encodes CASSIRENYGYTF.

The CDR3, as DNA: TGCGCCAGCGCCCAGGGACTAGCGGGAGGGAATGAGCAGTTCTTC. Translating it yields CASAQGLAGGNEQFF. This rearrangement joins TRBV5-1 to TRBJ2-1; 16 nucleotides agree with TRBD2. J gave up 7 bases and V 7 bases, and 5 bases lay outside the gene matches. This CDR3 region has 15 residues. The germline gives CDR1 SGHRS, CDR2 YFSETQ. Variable domain in full (rest from reference TRBV5-1 and TRBJ2-1): KAGVTQTPRYLIKTRGQQVTLSCSPISGHRSVSWYQQTPGQGLQFLFEYFSETQRNKGNFPGRFSGRQFSNSRSEMNVSTLELGDSALYLCASAQGLAGGNEQFFGPGTRLTVL.

The rearrangement uses TRBV5-1 and TRBJ2-5; 10 bases agree with TRBD1. Looked up from germline, CDR1 is SGHRS and CDR2 is YFSETQ. J gave up 4 bases and V 3 bases, and 6 bases lay outside the gene matches. The CDR3 length is 15 residues. The CDR3 region has the DNA TGCGCCAGCAGCTCGGGGACAGGGGTTGGAGAGACCCAGTACTTC. Translated: CASSSGTGVGETQYF.

This clone was seen a few times. This chain uses TRBV27 with TRBJ2-7; 9 bases are shared with TRBD1. Germline CDR1 is MNHEY and CDR2 is SMNVEV (reference sequence). V shed 3 bases and J 4 bases; nucleotides not matched to a gene: 4. The CDR3 runs to 14 residues. This CDR3 is CASSFRTGVYEQYF. As DNA, the CDR3 is TGTGCCAGCAGTTTCCGGACAGGGGTTTACGAGCAGTACTTC.

The gene calls are TRBV29-1 and TRBJ2-7; D possibly corresponds to TRBD1 (8 bases). With 6 bases removed from V and 2 bases from J, the gap between germline ends came to 17 bases. This CDR3 is built from 14 residues. Germline V gene sequence: CDR1 SQVTM, CDR2 ANQGSEA. In nucleotides, the CDR3 is TGCAGCGTAGAGAGGACAGGGAGGGCCTACGAGCAGTACTTC. Amino acids: CSVERTGRAYEQYF.

The gene calls are TRBV5-1 and TRBJ2-3; TRBD2 might be the D (7 bases). With 1 base removed from V and 6 bases from J, the gap between germline ends came to 18 bases. The germline V gene encodes CDR1 SGHRS and CDR2 YFSETQ. The CDR3 is made up of 16 amino acids. The CDR3 nucleotides read TGCGCCAGCAGCTTGCGGGGGGCCACCGAGGTCGATACGCAGTATTTT. Translated, it gives CASSLRGATEVDTQYF.

The rearrangement joins TRBV7-9 to TRBJ1-5; the D is unclear. This CDR3 spans 14 amino acids. Germline V gene sequence: CDR1 SEHNR, CDR2 FQNEAQ (reference sequence). The ends were cut back, 1 base at V and 6 bases at J, with 10 bases in the middle. The CDR3 sequence: CASSLVGSGQPQHF. CDR3 coding DNA: TGTGCCAGCAGCTTAGTCGGGTCCGGTCAGCCCCAGCATTTT.

The CDR3 sequence is CASSQDITGVNGYTF. For the CDR3, the DNA is TGTGCCAGCAGCCAAGATATCACAGGGGTTAATGGCTACACCTTC. V is TRBV14 and J is TRBJ1-2; 7 bases match TRBD1. The CDR3 is 15 amino acids. Losses at the gene ends were 0 bases for V and 6 bases for J; bases not matched to a gene: 7. Germline V gene lookup returns CDR1 SGHDN and CDR2 FVKESK.

The genes are TRBV29-1 and TRBJ2-2; 7 bases are a match to TRBD1. Trimming removed 6 bases from V and 4 bases from J; junction bases left unmatched: 11. CDR3 length equals 15 residues. Per germline, CDR1 SQVTM and CDR2 ANQGSEA. This CDR3 reads CSVAHLQGSTGELFF. CDR3 nucleotide sequence: TGCAGCGTCGCTCACTTACAGGGGAGCACCGGGGAGCTGTTTTTT.

This chain connects TRBV5-1 to TRBJ2-3; TRBD2 matches at 7 bases. The length of the CDR3 is 20 residues. The J segment lost 4 bases and the V segment lost 3 bases, leaving 23 bases of the junction unmatched. Looked up from germline, CDR1 is SGHRS and CDR2 is YFSETQ. DNA for the CDR3: TGCGCCAGCAGCTCGGAGGGATGGGGGACCCCAGCGGGGAGGTCAGATACGCAGTATTTT. This translates into CASSSEGWGTPAGRSDTQYF.

This sequence joins TRBV19 and TRBJ1-1, with D hard to call. Deletions cut 3 bases from V and 4 bases from J, with 9 bases between. The CDR3 covers 13 residues. In germline, CDR1 is LNHDA, CDR2 SQIVND (reference sequence). The CDR3 DNA follows: TGTGCCAGTAGTATGGCACAGACCACTGAAGCTTTCTTT. It is translated as CASSMAQTTEAFF.

The chain is built from TRBV2 and TRBJ1-1; 7 nucleotides match TRBD1. The germline V gene has CDR1 SNHLY and CDR2 FYNNEI. Trimming took 5 bases from V and 5 from J; bases not matched to a gene: 5. CDR3 length: 13 amino acids. The CDR3 DNA reads as TGTGCCAGCAGTCCCACAGGGGAGACTGAAGCTTTCTTT. Its translation is CASSPTGETEAFF.

The chain uses TRBV5-4 and TRBJ1-2, with 9 positions matching TRBD1. In germline, CDR1 is SGHNT, CDR2 YYREEE (reference sequence). V shed 4 bases and J 4 bases; nucleotides not matched to a gene: 8. The CDR3 spans 15 residues. The CDR3 region has the DNA TGTGCCAGCAGCCCCCGGACAGGGGACAGCTATGGCTACACCTTC. It codes for CASSPRTGDSYGYTF.

J is TRBJ1-3 and V is TRBV7-9, with D hard to call. The length of the CDR3 is 14 residues. CDR1 SEHNR and CDR2 FQNEAQ come from the germline V gene (reference sequence). Trimming took 4 bases from V and 4 from J, leaving 11 bases between them. The CDR3 bases are TGTGCCAGCAGCTCTTCTGGAGGGGGAAACACCATATATTTT. Translated: CASSSSGGGNTIYF.

This clone was detected only a few times. This chain's CDR3 is CASSLATGGAGDYGYTF. CDR3 bases: TGTGCCAGCAGTTTGGCTACAGGGGGCGCTGGGGACTATGGCTACACCTTC. The chain recombines TRBV28 with TRBJ1-2, with TRBD1 identical over 9 bases. CDR1 MDHEN and CDR2 SYDVKM come from the germline V gene. The CDR3 runs to 17 residues. Trimming cost V 3 bases and J 3 bases; bases outside gene matches: 11.

This clone occurred many times. The chain joins TRBV7-9 to TRBJ1-2; D possibly corresponds to TRBD1 (6 bases). Germline CDR1 and CDR2: SEHNR and FQNEAQ (reference sequence). CDR3 size: 14 residues. The V gene lost 5 bases and the J gene lost 5 bases, with 15 bases spanning the gap. The CDR3 nucleotides are TGTGCCAGCAGCCAAAAACAGGGATGGTATGGCTACACCTTC. As protein: CASSQKQGWYGYTF.

This clone was seen ten or more times. The chain combines TRBV29-1 with TRBJ2-7; 8 bases map to TRBD1. The germline V gene encodes CDR1 SQVTM and CDR2 ANQGSEA. The ends lost 6 bases at V and 7 bases at J; junction bases unmatched: 8. This CDR3 spans 12 amino acids. CDR3 sequence: CSVRTGSQEQYF. The DNA for the CDR3 is TGCAGCGTCCGGACAGGGAGTCAGGAGCAGTACTTC.

The V gene is TRBV5-4, the J gene TRBJ1-3, with 9 bases aligning to TRBD1. The germline CDR1 and CDR2 sequences are SGHNT and YYREEE (reference sequence). The J segment lost 3 bases and the V segment lost 3 bases, leaving 13 bases of the junction unmatched. This CDR3 has 18 amino acids. CDR3 sequence: CASSSQTTGGFLGNTIYF. The CDR3 bases are TGTGCCAGCAGCTCACAAACGACAGGGGGATTCCTTGGAAACACCATATATTTT. The variable domain in full, with the rest retrieved from reference TRBV5-4 and TRBJ1-3, is ETGVTQSPTHLIKTRGQQVTLRCSSQSGHNTVSWYQQALGQGPQFIFQYYREEENGRGNFPPRFSGLQFPNYSSELNVNALELDDSALYLCASSSQTTGGFLGNTIYFGEGSWLTVV.

The V call is TRBV12-3 or TRBV12-4, the J call TRBJ2-3; 7 bases line up with TRBD2. V lost 8 bases, J lost 4 bases, and 0 bases stayed unmatched. This CDR3 has 11 residues. As DNA, the CDR3 is TGTGCCAGCGGGAGGGCAGATACGCAGTATTTT. Its protein product is CASGRADTQYF.

This clone was counted a few times. The J gene is TRBJ2-2, the V gene TRBV6-6, with 10 bases matching TRBD2. Losses at the gene ends were 5 bases for V and 8 bases for J; bases not matched to a gene: 8. In germline, CDR1 is MNHNY, CDR2 SVGAGI (reference sequence). CDR3 length equals 15 residues. CDR3 loop: CASSSGRAGGGELFF. The CDR3 DNA reads TGTGCCAGCAGTAGCGGGAGGGCCGGCGGGGGGGAGCTGTTTTTT.

V gene TRBV28 combines with J gene TRBJ2-2; perhaps TRBD1 as D (6 bases). Trimming cost V 1 base and J 6 bases, with 12 bases left between them. The CDR3 loop spans 15 amino acids. Looked up from germline, CDR1 is MDHEN and CDR2 is SYDVKM. CDR3 bases: TGTGCCAGCAGTTTATCCGACAGGATGGCCGGGGAGCTGTTTTTT. Its translation: CASSLSDRMAGELFF.

The V and J genes are TRBV7-2 and TRBJ1-4, with D possibly TRBD1 on 6 matching bases. Deletions cut 6 bases from V and 5 bases from J, with 19 bases between. Germline V gene data show CDR1 as SGHTA and CDR2 as FQGNSA. This CDR3 comprises 16 residues. The CDR3 bases are TGTGCCAGCAGGGGCCTTGGGGGGGCGACGAATGAAAAACTGTTTTTT. Translated, it gives CASRGLGGATNEKLFF.